The next 3 T cell receptor beta chains were all read from a single sample in a study of cytomegalovirus exposure and HLA in healthy donors. The PCR made use of 60 Vbeta and 13 Jbeta primers. Using immunoSEQ multiplex PCR, the repertoire was profiled, and TCRdb retains in-frame clones only, with some absent. In the table there are 120,000 to 150,000 clones, 79% of which are singletons. Sequencing was done on a sample of PBMCs. Every receptor here comes from a middle-aged woman in good health and CMV-seropositive.

The CDR3 reads CATEKTGSNQPQHF. The DNA of the CDR3 is TGTGCCACTGAGAAGACAGGGTCCAATCAGCCCCAGCATTTT. The rearrangement uses TRBV10-3 and TRBJ1-5; 7 positions agree with TRBD1. The V and J ends lost 10 bases and 3 bases, in that order; junction bases with no gene match: 9. The germline CDR1 and CDR2 sequences are ENHRY and SYGVKD. The CDR3 sequence is 14 residues long.

The V and J genes are TRBV28 and TRBJ1-3, with D unresolved. CDR1 MDHEN and CDR2 SYDVKM come from the germline V gene. V was clipped by 2 bases and J by 0 bases, with 14 bases between them. The CDR3 contains 17 residues. CDR3 in DNA: TGTGCCAGCAGTTTAAGCGGCCGAATAACCTCTGGAAACACCATATATTTT. Translation gives CASSLSGRITSGNTIYF. The variable domain in full, with the rest retrieved from reference TRBV28 and TRBJ1-3, is DVKVTQSSRYLVKRTGEKVFLECVQDMDHENMFWYRQDPGLGLRLIYFSYDVKMKEKGDIPEGYSVSREKKERFSLILESASTNQTSMYLCASSLSGRITSGNTIYFGEGSWLTVV.

This clone was seen a single time. This sequence joins TRBV6-6 and TRBJ2-1; 11 bases agree with TRBD1. Per germline, CDR1 MNHNY and CDR2 SVGAGI (reference sequence). This CDR3 is built from 15 residues. Unmatched junction bases numbered 3, after V lost 2 bases and J lost 6 bases. The CDR3 nucleotides read TGTGCCAGCAGTTACGCCGGGACAGGGGGCAATGAGCAGTTCTTC. Residues: CASSYAGTGGNEQFF.